Each of the 29 T cell receptor beta chains below was sequenced from the same sample in a study of blood T cell repertoires in COVID-19. Some clones are missing from TCRdb's copy, which holds only in-frame ones; the method was immunoSEQ multiplex PCR. In the table there are around 300,000 clones, around nine tenths of which are singletons. The source material was PBMCs or T cells enriched from blood (not recorded which). The origin of the receptors is a woman aged 25 to 39 who had recovered from COVID-19.

This sequence joins TRBV2 and TRBJ2-1, with TRBD2 matching 9 bases. Germline assignment: CDR1 SNHLY and CDR2 FYNNEI. This CDR3 contains 15 residues. Unmatched junction bases numbered 7, after V lost 5 bases and J lost 5 bases. The DNA for the CDR3 is TGTGCCAGCAGTTTAAGCGGGAGGCCTCACAATGAGCAGTTCTTC. It codes for CASSLSGRPHNEQFF.

This clone was seen a few times. This chain connects TRBV4-1 to TRBJ2-7; 13 bases are shared with TRBD2. The length of the CDR3 is 19 residues. Germline-derived CDR1 and CDR2 are MGHRA and YSYEKL. Germline trimming cut 2 bases from V and 0 bases from J; bases unmatched to any gene: 10. DNA for the CDR3: TGCGCCAGCAGCCAAATCTCAGGGACTAGCGGGACCTACTCCTACGAGCAGTACTTC. Translated: CASSQISGTSGTYSYEQYF.

V usage is TRBV30 and J usage is TRBJ1-5, with D perhaps matching TRBD1 (6 bases). This CDR3 is built from 13 residues. V was trimmed by 5 bases and J by 6 bases, leaving 14 bases between them. Germline V lookup: CDR1 GTSNPN, CDR2 SVGIG (reference sequence). In DNA, the CDR3 is TGTGCCTGGGACCTACAGGGTTTTCAGCCCCAGCATTTT. Protein sequence: CAWDLQGFQPQHF.

The genes are TRBV19 and TRBJ1-2, with 8 nucleotides matching TRBD1. There are 16 residues in the CDR3. The ends lost 5 bases at V and 4 bases at J; junction bases unmatched: 12. Germline CDR1 LNHDA, CDR2 SQIVND (reference sequence). The CDR3 sequence is CASSPPLGQAGYGYTF. The CDR3 DNA reads as TGTGCCAGTAGTCCTCCATTGGGACAGGCCGGCTATGGCTACACCTTC. Combining the CDR3 with reference TRBV19 and TRBJ1-2 gives the whole variable domain DGGITQSPKYLFRKEGQNVTLSCEQNLNHDAMYWYRQDPGQGLRLIYYSQIVNDFQKGDIAEGYSVSREKKESFPLTVTSAQKNPTAFYLCASSPPLGQAGYGYTFGSGTRLTVV.

The chain combines TRBV7-8 with TRBJ2-7; a weak D match, TRBD2 (6 bases). The ends were cut back, 7 bases at V and 2 bases at J, with 15 bases in the middle. Germline V gives CDR1 SGHVS, CDR2 FQNEAQ. The CDR3 sequence is 14 residues long. The CDR3 DNA sequence: TGTGCCAGCACCTCACTGGCGGGGACCTACGAGCAGTACTTC. It encodes CASTSLAGTYEQYF.

The chain recombines TRBV7-2 with TRBJ2-4; 8 nucleotides align to TRBD2. Germline CDR1 SGHTA, CDR2 FQGNSA. This CDR3 has 19 residues. Unmatched junction bases numbered 12, after V lost 1 base and J lost 1 base. CDR3 in DNA: TGTGCCAGCAGCTTAGAAAGCCTAGCGGGCCGGGGGGCCAAAAACATTCAGTACTTC. It translates to CASSLESLAGRGAKNIQYF.

J is TRBJ2-1 and V is TRBV28, with a possible D match to TRBD2 (5 bases). Germline CDR1 is MDHEN and CDR2 is SYDVKM. The CDR3 has 14 residues. V lost 6 bases to trimming and J lost 5 bases, with 14 bases between them. The CDR3 here is CASSYKEVHNEQFF. In DNA form, the CDR3 reads TGTGCCAGCAGCTACAAGGAGGTCCACAATGAGCAGTTCTTC.

The chain is built from TRBV28 and TRBJ2-2; tentative D call: TRBD1 (6 bases). Trimming took off 3 bases at V and 0 bases at J, with 14 bases between the two ends. This CDR3 is built from 17 residues. Per germline, CDR1 MDHEN and CDR2 SYDVKM. This CDR3 is CASSFYWGTTNTGELFF. The CDR3 region has the DNA TGTGCCAGCAGTTTTTATTGGGGGACAACGAACACCGGGGAGCTGTTTTTT.

This chain connects TRBV15 to TRBJ2-1; D is perhaps TRBD2 (6 bases). The length of the CDR3 is 14 residues. Germline CDR1 LNHNV, CDR2 YYDKDF (reference sequence). Trimming shortened V by 6 bases and J by 4 bases, and 13 bases separated the two germline ends. In nucleotides, the CDR3 is TGTGCCACCAGGTCGAGCGGGCAATACAATGAGCAGTTCTTC. Its protein is CATRSSGQYNEQFF.

The rearrangement joins TRBV14 to TRBJ2-1; 9 bases fit TRBD1. The germline V gene has CDR1 SGHDN and CDR2 FVKESK. The V gene end was trimmed by 3 bases and the J gene end by 3 bases; junction bases not matched to a gene: 9. The CDR3 consists of 17 residues. In DNA form, the CDR3 reads TGTGCCAGCAGCCAGTTGACGGGACAGGGTTTCTACAATGAGCAGTTCTTC. Its translation is CASSQLTGQGFYNEQFF.

The sample holds one count of this clone. The J gene is TRBJ2-1, the V gene TRBV12-3 or TRBV12-4; the match to TRBD2 covers 7 bases. The CDR3 consists of 13 residues. Losses at the gene ends were 6 bases for V and 6 bases for J; bases not matched to a gene: 5. CDR3 in DNA: TGTGCCAGCAGCAAAGGGACTATCAATGAGCAGTTCTTC. This gives the protein CASSKGTINEQFF.

The chain recombines TRBV5-5 with TRBJ2-3; D call uncertain. The length of the CDR3 is 12 residues. Trimming stripped 0 bases from V and 4 bases from J, with 3 bases between. In germline, CDR1 is SGHKS, CDR2 YYEKEE (reference sequence). CDR3 amino acids: CASSLGADTQYF. DNA of the CDR3: TGTGCCAGCAGCTTGGGCGCAGATACGCAGTATTTT.

This chain joins TRBV9 and TRBJ2-7; tentatively, D is TRBD2 (7 bases). V lost 1 base to trimming and J lost 3 bases, with 20 bases between them. The CDR3 runs to 17 residues. CDR1 is SGDLS, CDR2 YYNGEE, per germline. CDR3 loop: CASSVWSGASGNYEQYF. The DNA for the CDR3 is TGTGCCAGCAGCGTATGGTCAGGGGCTAGCGGAAACTACGAGCAGTACTTC.

The J gene is TRBJ2-3, the V gene TRBV28; D is perhaps TRBD1 (5 bases). V shed 4 bases and J shed 4 bases, with 12 bases lying between them. CDR3 length equals 14 residues. CDR1 is MDHEN and CDR2 is SYDVKM in the germline V gene. The CDR3 DNA is TGTGCCAGCAGTTGGGGCGGCCTCCCAGATACGCAGTATTTT. This gives the protein CASSWGGLPDTQYF.

This chain uses TRBV7-2 with TRBJ1-2, with 9 bases matching TRBD1. V dropped 5 bases and J dropped 5; count of bases not matched to a gene: 9. The CDR3 runs 15 residues. CDR1 and CDR2 from the germline V gene are SGHTA and FQGNSA. The CDR3 reads CASSPLQGALYGYTF. The CDR3 DNA sequence: TGTGCCAGCAGCCCTTTACAGGGGGCCCTTTATGGCTACACCTTC.

V is TRBV30 and J is TRBJ1-6; D is unresolved. Germline V lookup: CDR1 GTSNPN, CDR2 SVGIG (reference sequence). This CDR3 has 16 residues. Deletions cut 2 bases from V and 0 bases from J, with 11 bases between. CDR3 loop: CAWSLLGSSYNSPLHF. As DNA, the CDR3 is TGTGCCTGGAGTTTGTTGGGGAGCTCCTATAATTCACCCCTCCACTTT.

J is TRBJ1-4 and V is TRBV5-4, with D hard to call. Trimming cost V 0 bases and J 7 bases, with 10 bases left between them. The CDR3 is 14 residues long. CDR1 and CDR2 from the germline V gene are SGHNT and YYREEE (reference sequence). The CDR3 coding sequence is TGTGCCAGCAGCTTGGCCACTCGGGGTGAAAAACTGTTTTTT. This translates into CASSLATRGEKLFF.

In the case of this clone: At one of its ends the junction is not consistent with the germline gene, which may arise from a read error. The chain recombines TRBV7-7 with TRBJ2-1, with TRBD2 matching 9 bases. Per the germline V gene, CDR1 is SSHAT and CDR2 is FNYEAQ (reference sequence). This CDR3 is built from 16 residues. The CDR3 sequence is CASSLGRLAGEAEQFF. The CDR3 region has the DNA TGTGCTAGCAGCTTAGGGCGGTTAGCGGGAGAAGCTGAGCAGTTCTTC.

This chain links TRBV4-1 with TRBJ1-1; D unresolved. The length of the CDR3 is 15 residues. CDR1 is MGHRA and CDR2 is YSYEKL in the germline V gene. With 1 base removed from V and 1 base from J, the gap between germline ends came to 10 bases. CDR3 in amino acids: CASSQVPESNTEAFF. CDR3 bases: TGCGCCAGCAGCCAAGTACCAGAATCGAACACTGAAGCTTTCTTT.

In DNA form, the CDR3 reads TGTGCCAGCAGTTTCACGGGTGGTTTGAACACTGAAGCTTTCTTT. Translation: CASSFTGGLNTEAFF. The chain joins TRBV27 to TRBJ1-1; D gene ambiguous. Looked up from germline, CDR1 is MNHEY and CDR2 is SMNVEV (reference sequence). V was clipped by 3 bases and J by 0 bases, with 11 bases between them. The CDR3 runs 15 residues.

The J gene is TRBJ2-1, the V gene TRBV5-1; D remains unclear. CDR3 length: 13 amino acids. Germline V gene data show CDR1 as SGHRS and CDR2 as YFSETQ. Trimming removed 4 bases at V and 0 bases at J, with 5 bases between. CDR3 nucleotide sequence: TGCGCCAGCAGCACTGCCTCCTACAATGAGCAGTTCTTC. Protein sequence: CASSTASYNEQFF.

The CDR3 is CASSFQQGRNSPLHF. CDR3 nucleotide sequence: TGTGCCAGCAGTTTCCAACAGGGTAGGAATTCACCCCTCCACTTT. The chain couples TRBV27 to TRBJ1-6, with D tentatively TRBD1 (6 bases). The CDR3 totals 15 residues. CDR1 MNHEY and CDR2 SMNVEV come from the germline V gene (reference sequence). Trimming shortened V by 3 bases and J by 7 bases, and 13 bases separated the two germline ends.

V is TRBV30 and J is TRBJ2-1, with D hard to call. Looked up from germline, CDR1 is GTSNPN and CDR2 is SVGIG (reference sequence). The CDR3 has 11 residues. The V end lost 8 bases, the J end lost 9 bases, and 14 bases lay between the germline ends. The CDR3 reads CAATSLGEQFF. CDR3 DNA: TGTGCCGCCACCTCCCTAGGTGAGCAGTTCTTC.

This chain joins TRBV7-2 and TRBJ2-7; possible D gene TRBD2, 6 bases. CDR1 is SGHTA and CDR2 is FQGNSA in the germline V gene. Trimming took off 5 bases at V and 2 bases at J, with 13 bases between the two ends. The CDR3 runs to 14 residues. CDR3 DNA sequence: TGTGCCAGCAGCGGCGGGACTGCACCCTACGAGCAGTACTTC. Its protein product is CASSGGTAPYEQYF.

The rearrangement links TRBV5-6 to TRBJ2-3; 9 bases line up with TRBD2. The CDR3 runs 16 residues. Germline V gene lookup returns CDR1 SGHDT and CDR2 YYEEEE. The V and J ends lost 0 bases and 4 bases, in that order; junction bases with no gene match: 6. CDR3 in DNA: TGTGCCAGCAGCTTGGTAGCGGGAGTTTTGTCAGATACGCAGTATTTT. Translating it yields CASSLVAGVLSDTQYF.

As regards this clone: Compared with germline, one end of the junction differs, possibly owing to a read error. The chain combines TRBV7-7 with TRBJ2-3; 7 positions agree with TRBD1. CDR1 is SSHAT and CDR2 is FNYEAQ in the germline V gene (reference sequence). CDR3 length equals 14 residues. CDR3 amino acids: CASSRNRGTDTQYF. The CDR3 DNA is TGTGCTAGCAGCCGTAACAGGGGTACAGATACGCAGTATTTT.

The chain recombines TRBV7-8 with TRBJ1-4; D unclear. The V and J ends lost 3 bases and 0 bases respectively, with 17 bases between them. Germline V lookup: CDR1 SGHVS, CDR2 FQNEAQ. CDR3 size: 18 residues. Here the CDR3 reads CASSLRPSLITTNEKLFF. Written as DNA, the CDR3 is TGTGCCAGCAGCTTGAGGCCGAGCTTGATTACAACTAATGAAAAACTGTTTTTT.

This clone was found once. V usage is TRBV19 and J usage is TRBJ2-2, with 16 bases lining up with TRBD2. V lost 8 bases, J lost 6 bases, and 15 bases stayed unmatched. The CDR3 totals 19 residues. Per the germline V gene, CDR1 is LNHDA and CDR2 is SQIVND (reference sequence). The CDR3 loop is CASRRGTSGRASLAGELFF. The CDR3 DNA reads as TGTGCCAGTCGGAGGGGGACTAGCGGGAGGGCCAGTTTGGCCGGGGAGCTGTTTTTT.

The rearrangement joins TRBV5-1 to TRBJ1-1, with no clear D. The CDR3 covers 15 residues. Trimming left V 4 bases short and J 2 bases short, with 15 bases between. Looked up from germline, CDR1 is SGHRS and CDR2 is YFSETQ. CDR3 sequence (DNA): TGCGCCAGCAGCGATCTTCCGAGATCAAACACTGAAGCTTTCTTT. Translation gives CASSDLPRSNTEAFF. Looking up the rest from reference TRBV5-1 and TRBJ1-1 gives the full variable domain: KAGVTQTPRYLIKTRGQQVTLSCSPISGHRSVSWYQQTPGQGLQFLFEYFSETQRNKGNFPGRFSGRQFSNSRSEMNVSTLELGDSALYLCASSDLPRSNTEAFFGQGTRLTVV.